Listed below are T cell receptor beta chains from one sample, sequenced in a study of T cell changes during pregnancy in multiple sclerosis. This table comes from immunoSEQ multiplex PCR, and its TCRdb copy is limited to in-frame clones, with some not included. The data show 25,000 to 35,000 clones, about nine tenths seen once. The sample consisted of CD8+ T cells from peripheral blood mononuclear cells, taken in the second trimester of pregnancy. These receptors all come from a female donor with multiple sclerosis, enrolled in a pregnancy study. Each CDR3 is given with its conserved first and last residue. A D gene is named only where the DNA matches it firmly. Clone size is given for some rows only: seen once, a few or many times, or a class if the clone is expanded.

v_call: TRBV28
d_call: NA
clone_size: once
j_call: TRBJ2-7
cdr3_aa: CASSQGTAYEQYF
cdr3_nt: TGTGCCAGCAGTCAGGGGACCGCCTACGAGCAGTACTTC

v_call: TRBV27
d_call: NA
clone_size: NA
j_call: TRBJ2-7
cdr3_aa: CASSLGSLEEQYF
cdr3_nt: TGTGCCAGCAGTTTAGGGTCTTTGGAGGAGCAGTACTTC

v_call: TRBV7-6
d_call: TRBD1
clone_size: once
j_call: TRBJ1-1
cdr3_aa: CASSGQTGENTEAFF
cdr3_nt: TGTGCCAGCAGCGGACAGACAGGGGAGAACACTGAAGCTTTCTTT

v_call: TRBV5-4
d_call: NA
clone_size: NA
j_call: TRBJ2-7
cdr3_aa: CASSFWGSGTYEQYF
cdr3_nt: TGTGCCAGCAGCTTTTGGGGTAGCGGAACCTACGAGCAGTACTTC

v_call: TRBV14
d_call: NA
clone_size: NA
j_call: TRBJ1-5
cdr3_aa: CASSLRQFRLHSNQPQHF
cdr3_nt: TGTGCCAGCAGCCTTCGACAGTTTAGGCTCCATAGCAATCAGCCCCAGCATTTT

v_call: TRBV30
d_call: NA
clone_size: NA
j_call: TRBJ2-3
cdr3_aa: CAWSVRLESDTQYF
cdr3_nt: TGTGCCTGGAGTGTACGCCTAGAATCAGATACGCAGTATTTT

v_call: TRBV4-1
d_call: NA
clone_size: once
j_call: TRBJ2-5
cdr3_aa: CASSQVGAGVIGETQYF
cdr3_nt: TGCGCCAGCAGCCAAGTGGGGGCGGGGGTGATCGGGGAGACCCAGTACTTC

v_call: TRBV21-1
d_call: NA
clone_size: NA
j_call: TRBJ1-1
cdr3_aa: CARPGMNTEAFF
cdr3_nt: TGTGCCAGGCCAGGGATGAACACTGAAGCTTTCTTT

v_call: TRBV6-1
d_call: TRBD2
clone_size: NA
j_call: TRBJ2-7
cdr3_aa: CASSESRGGTGLAAYYEQYF
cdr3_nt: TGTGCCAGCAGTGAATCAAGAGGGGGGACAGGACTAGCGGCCTACTACGAGCAGTACTTC

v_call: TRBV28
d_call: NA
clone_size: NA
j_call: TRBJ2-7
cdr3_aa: CASSLGYEQYF
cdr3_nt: TGTGCCAGCAGCCTCGGGTACGAGCAGTACTTC

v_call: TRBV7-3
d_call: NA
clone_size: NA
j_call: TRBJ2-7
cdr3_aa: CASSPSGSPYEQYF
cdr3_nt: TGTGCCAGCAGCCCAAGCGGGTCCCCCTACGAGCAGTACTTC

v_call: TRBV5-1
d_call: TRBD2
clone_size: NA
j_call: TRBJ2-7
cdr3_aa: CASSLAASGSGEQYF
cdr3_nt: TGCGCCAGCAGCTTGGCTGCAAGCGGGAGCGGCGAGCAGTACTTC

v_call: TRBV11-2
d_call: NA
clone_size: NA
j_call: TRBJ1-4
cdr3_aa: CASRQGALSANEKLFF
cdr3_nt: TGTGCCAGCAGACAGGGTGCGTTGTCGGCTAATGAAAAACTGTTTTTT

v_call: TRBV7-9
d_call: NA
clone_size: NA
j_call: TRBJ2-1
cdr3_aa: CASSSQNEQFF
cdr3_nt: TGTGCCAGCAGCTCCCAAAATGAGCAGTTCTTC

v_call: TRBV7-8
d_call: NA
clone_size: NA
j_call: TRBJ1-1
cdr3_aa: CASSFSPYLETEAFF
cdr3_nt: TGTGCCAGCAGTTTCTCACCTTACCTTGAGACTGAAGCTTTCTTT

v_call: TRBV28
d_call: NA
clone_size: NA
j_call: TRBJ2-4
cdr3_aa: CASSLSPRGIQYF
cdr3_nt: TGTGCCAGCAGTTTATCCCCCCGGGGGATTCAGTACTTC

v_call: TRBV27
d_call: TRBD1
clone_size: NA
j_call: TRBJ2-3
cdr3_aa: CASSFGQGGTDTQYF
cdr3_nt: TGTGCCAGCAGTTTCGGACAGGGAGGCACAGATACGCAGTATTTT